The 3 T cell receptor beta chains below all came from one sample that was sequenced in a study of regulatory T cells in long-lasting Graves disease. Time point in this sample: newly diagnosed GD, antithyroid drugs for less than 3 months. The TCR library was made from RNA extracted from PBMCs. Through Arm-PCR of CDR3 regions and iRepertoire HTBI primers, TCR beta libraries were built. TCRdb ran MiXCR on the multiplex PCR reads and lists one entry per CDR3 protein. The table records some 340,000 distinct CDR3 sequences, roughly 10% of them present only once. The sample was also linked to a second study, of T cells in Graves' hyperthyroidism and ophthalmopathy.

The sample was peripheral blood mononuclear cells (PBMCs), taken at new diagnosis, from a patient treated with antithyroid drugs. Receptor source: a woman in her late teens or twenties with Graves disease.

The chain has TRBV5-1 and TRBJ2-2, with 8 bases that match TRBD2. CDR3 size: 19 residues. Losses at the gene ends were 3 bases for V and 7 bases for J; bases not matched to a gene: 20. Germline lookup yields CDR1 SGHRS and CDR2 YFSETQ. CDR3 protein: CASSSRTLRPGGVDGELFF. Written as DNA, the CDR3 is TGCGCCAGCAGCTCCCGGACTTTACGACCCGGGGGGGTTGACGGGGAGCTGTTTTTT.

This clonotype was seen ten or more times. CDR3 protein: CASRKLSSGINTGELFF. DNA for the CDR3: TGTGCCAGCAGGAAACTATCTAGCGGAATTAACACCGGGGAGCTGTTTTTT. This rearrangement joins TRBV2 to TRBJ2-2; TRBD2 agrees at 7 bases. The CDR3 extends over 17 amino acids. After removal of 6 bases from V and 2 bases from J, the junction contained 12 bases not matched to a gene. Germline values: CDR1 SNHLY, CDR2 FYNNEI.

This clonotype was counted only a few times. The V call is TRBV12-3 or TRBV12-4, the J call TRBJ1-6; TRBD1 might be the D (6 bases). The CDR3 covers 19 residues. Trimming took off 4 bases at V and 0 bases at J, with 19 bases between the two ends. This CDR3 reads CASSWGAGATSSYNSPLHF. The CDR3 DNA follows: TGTGCCAGCAGTTGGGGGGCAGGGGCCACTAGCTCCTATAATTCACCCCTCCACTTT.